Listed here are 22 T cell receptor beta chains from one sample, sequenced in a study of OX40 agonist ivuxolimab in advanced cancers. Measured with immunoSEQ multiplex PCR; TCRdb has only the in-frame clones, and not every one. The sample has over 100,000 clones; approximately 90% are singletons. The sample in question was CD4+ or CD8+ T cells sorted from blood, obtained in a trial of the OX40 agonist ivuxolimab. The receptors were gathered from an adult with an advanced solid tumor such as melanoma, head and neck, liver or kidney cancer.

This chain connects TRBV7-3 to TRBJ2-1; 10 positions agree with TRBD2. This CDR3 region has 18 residues. The V gene end was trimmed by 0 bases and the J gene end by 6 bases; junction bases not matched to a gene: 11. Per the germline V gene, CDR1 is SGHTA and CDR2 is FQGTGA. The CDR3 region has the DNA TGTGCCAGCAGCTTAACCCGGGCCGGGACTAGCGTCTCCAATGAGCAGTTCTTC. Its translation: CASSLTRAGTSVSNEQFF.

The chain carries TRBV10-3 and TRBJ1-2; D is undetermined. The CDR3 extends over 15 amino acids. Germline V CDR1 and CDR2: ENHRY, SYGVKD. V dropped 4 bases and J dropped 0 bases, with 12 bases sitting between them. Written as DNA, the CDR3 is TGTGCCATCAGTGGAAGTTTTGCGGCTAACTATGGCTACACCTTC. Residues: CAISGSFAANYGYTF.

The chain uses TRBV10-3 and TRBJ1-2; D might be TRBD1 (5 bases). The V and J ends lost 6 bases and 2 bases respectively, with 13 bases between them. CDR1 ENHRY and CDR2 SYGVKD come from the germline V gene. The CDR3 is 14 amino acids. Here the CDR3 reads CAIRVGGPNYGYTF. CDR3 DNA sequence: TGTGCCATCAGGGTTGGGGGACCGAACTATGGCTACACCTTC.

The gene calls are TRBV19 and TRBJ1-2; 8 bases align to TRBD1. The CDR3 has 13 residues. The V and J ends lost 9 bases and 2 bases, in that order; junction bases with no gene match: 5. The germline V gene encodes CDR1 LNHDA and CDR2 SQIVND (reference sequence). The DNA for the CDR3 is TGTGCCAGCACGGGACAGGTGAACTATGGCTACACCTTC. It is translated as CASTGQVNYGYTF.

The CDR3 is CASRLAGPSQETQYF. Written as DNA, the CDR3 is TGTGCCAGCAGACTAGCGGGACCTAGCCAAGAGACCCAGTACTTC. The gene calls are TRBV19 and TRBJ2-5; 11 positions match TRBD2. The CDR3 length is 15 residues. J was trimmed by 1 base and V by 9 bases; bases with no gene match: 7. CDR1 and CDR2 from the germline V gene are LNHDA and SQIVND (reference sequence).

V gene TRBV28 combines with J gene TRBJ2-5; D remains ambiguous. The DNA end is more similar to TRBJ2-7, so the J call may be wrong. The V gene's germline CDR1 is MDHEN and CDR2 SYDVKM. The CDR3 is 13 residues long. In nucleotides, the CDR3 is TGTGCCAGCAGCGTGGACCGGACCTACGAGCAGTACTTC. Translating gives CASSVDRTYEQYF.

J is TRBJ2-1 and V is TRBV11-3, with D maybe TRBD2 (6 bases). CDR3 length: 13 residues. Trimming pared 5 bases from V and 4 bases from J, leaving 9 bases between. CDR1 is SGHNT, CDR2 YENEEA, per germline. The CDR3 here is CASSVTSYNEQFF. For the CDR3, the DNA is TGTGCCAGCAGCGTGACTAGTTACAATGAGCAGTTCTTC.

This chain joins TRBV19 and TRBJ1-1; D possibly corresponds to TRBD1 (6 bases). Per the germline V gene, CDR1 is LNHDA and CDR2 is SQIVND (reference sequence). V was cut by 7 bases and J by 5 bases, with 14 bases left in between. This CDR3 is built from 13 residues. CDR3 region: CASIKGVRTEAFF. The CDR3 region has the DNA TGTGCCAGTATCAAGGGGGTGAGGACTGAAGCTTTCTTT.

The chain has TRBV13 and TRBJ2-1, with TRBD2 identical over 8 bases. The V gene end was trimmed by 10 bases and the J gene end by 4 bases; junction bases not matched to a gene: 3. The length of the CDR3 is 12 residues. Germline CDR1 and CDR2: PRHDT and FYEKMQ (reference sequence). CDR3 protein: CATQREYNEQFF. CDR3 nucleotide sequence: TGTGCCACCCAGCGGGAGTACAATGAGCAGTTCTTC.

V and J are TRBV28 and TRBJ2-3; 10 bases are shared with TRBD2. Trimming removed 4 bases from V and 5 bases from J; junction bases left unmatched: 12. CDR1 and CDR2 (germline): MDHEN, SYDVKM. The CDR3 consists of 17 residues. CDR3 protein: CASSSPGAGGGVDTQYF. The CDR3 bases are TGTGCCAGCAGTTCCCCGGGAGCGGGAGGGGGTGTAGATACGCAGTATTTT.

The CDR3 loop is CASSTRQGESDTQYF. The CDR3 DNA follows: TGTGCCAGCAGCACACGGCAGGGAGAGTCAGATACGCAGTATTTT. This chain links TRBV5-4 with TRBJ2-3; D could derive from TRBD1 or TRBD2 (5 bases each). The CDR3 runs 15 residues. From germline, CDR1 is SGHNT and CDR2 YYREEE (reference sequence). V shed 4 bases and J shed 4 bases, with 16 bases lying between them.

The J gene is TRBJ1-2, the V gene TRBV5-6, with D perhaps TRBD1 (5 bases). The CDR3 has 13 residues. The V end was cut by 2 bases, the J end by 7 bases, with 12 bases between. CDR1 is SGHDT, CDR2 YYEEEE, per germline. The CDR3 bases are TGTGCCAGCAGCTTAGGTCAGGGTGGTGGCTACACCTTC. Its protein product is CASSLGQGGGYTF.

This chain uses TRBV4-1 with TRBJ2-3; TRBD2 aligns across 11 bases. V lost 0 bases, J lost 2 bases, and 4 bases stayed unmatched. Looked up from germline, CDR1 is MGHRA and CDR2 is YSYEKL. This CDR3 has 17 amino acids. CDR3 in DNA: TGCGCCAGCAGCCAAGAGGCTAGCGGGAGGCTCACAGATACGCAGTATTTT. It encodes CASSQEASGRLTDTQYF.

CDR3: CASSSEIHNEQFF. The CDR3 region has the DNA TGTGCCAGCAGCTCAGAGATACACAATGAGCAGTTCTTC. The genes are TRBV7-2 and TRBJ2-1; D unclear. Looked up from germline, CDR1 is SGHTA and CDR2 is FQGNSA. The CDR3 is 13 amino acids. V lost 4 bases to trimming and J lost 5 bases, with 9 bases between them.

J is TRBJ2-3 and V is TRBV30; no clear D gene. The CDR3 consists of 13 residues. Germline loops: CDR1 GTSNPN, CDR2 SVGIG (reference sequence). V was clipped by 1 base and J by 4 bases, with 9 bases between them. The CDR3 sequence: CAWSAEWADTQYF. CDR3 bases: TGTGCCTGGAGTGCAGAATGGGCAGATACGCAGTATTTT.

This chain uses TRBV5-8 with TRBJ1-1, with 7 bases matching TRBD1. The V segment lost 4 bases and the J segment 0 bases; nucleotides outside the gene matches: 6. Germline V gene data show CDR1 as SGHTS and CDR2 as YDEGEE. This CDR3 spans 15 amino acids. The CDR3 coding sequence is TGTGCCAGCAGCCTGCGAGGGGGCTTGAACACTGAAGCTTTCTTT. Amino acids: CASSLRGGLNTEAFF. The whole variable domain, remainder taken from reference TRBV5-8 and TRBJ1-1, is EAGVTQSPTHLIKTRGQQATLRCSPISGHTSVYWYQQALGLGLQFLLWYDEGEERNRGNFPPRFSGRQFPNYSSELNVNALELEDSALYLCASSLRGGLNTEAFFGQGTRLTVV.

The V gene is TRBV15, the J gene TRBJ2-7; D is undetermined. Germline assignment: CDR1 LNHNV and CDR2 YYDKDF (reference sequence). This CDR3 comprises 12 residues. V was shortened by 5 bases and J by 3 bases, with 8 bases between the two germline ends. The CDR3 DNA is TGTGCCACCAGCCGCGCGCACTACGAGCAGTACTTC. It encodes CATSRAHYEQYF.

The chain carries TRBV28 and TRBJ2-7; the D gene could be TRBD1 or TRBD2 (5 bases each). The germline gives CDR1 MDHEN, CDR2 SYDVKM. This CDR3 is built from 15 residues. Trimming took off 3 bases at V and 0 bases at J, with 12 bases between the two ends. CDR3 bases: TGTGCCAGCAGTTTGGGGGACCCTAGCTCCTACGAGCAGTACTTC. This gives the protein CASSLGDPSSYEQYF. Together with reference TRBV28 and TRBJ2-7, the CDR3 gives the full variable domain: DVKVTQSSRYLVKRTGEKVFLECVQDMDHENMFWYRQDPGLGLRLIYFSYDVKMKEKGDIPEGYSVSREKKERFSLILESASTNQTSMYLCASSLGDPSSYEQYFGPGTRLTVT.

The V gene is TRBV5-1, the J gene TRBJ2-1; 11 nucleotides line up with TRBD2. Germline assignment: CDR1 SGHRS and CDR2 YFSETQ. The CDR3 is 14 residues long. V shed 5 bases, J shed 10 bases, and the junction held 8 bases outside the gene matches. The CDR3 bases are TGCGCCAGCAGGGGCACTAGCGGGAGTAGGGAGCAGTTCTTC. Encoded protein: CASRGTSGSREQFF.

CDR3 DNA sequence: TGTGCCAGCCGCCGGGACAGGAGCACAGATACGCAGTATTTT. Amino acid sequence: CASRRDRSTDTQYF. The chain couples TRBV7-2 to TRBJ2-3; 8 bases agree with TRBD1. The V gene's germline CDR1 is SGHTA and CDR2 FQGNSA. V was clipped by 8 bases and J by 0 bases; unmatched bases: 4. The CDR3 has 14 amino acids.

The V call is TRBV23-1, the J call TRBJ1-5; no clear D. TRBV23-1 is an open reading frame whose function is uncertain. Trimming cost V 9 bases and J 5 bases, with 14 bases left between them. The CDR3 covers 13 residues. As DNA, the CDR3 is TGCGCCAGGTGCGGCGACGAGGATCAGCCCCAGCATTTT. Amino acid sequence: CARCGDEDQPQHF.

The chain recombines TRBV30 with TRBJ1-6; D might be TRBD1 (5 bases). The germline V gene has CDR1 GTSNPN and CDR2 SVGIG (reference sequence). Between the trimmed V and J ends, which lost 8 bases and 7 bases, there was a span of 15 bases. This CDR3 comprises 13 residues. For the CDR3, the DNA is TGTGCCGGCCTCGCAGGGTGGAATTCACCCCTCCACTTT. It codes for CAGLAGWNSPLHF. Using reference TRBV30 and TRBJ1-6 for the parts outside the CDR3, the full variable domain is SQTIHQWPATLVQPVGSPLSLECTVEGTSNPNLYWYRQAAGRGLQLLFYSVGIGQISSEVPQNLSASRPQDRQFILSSKKLLLSDSGFYLCAGLAGWNSPLHFGNGTRLTVT.